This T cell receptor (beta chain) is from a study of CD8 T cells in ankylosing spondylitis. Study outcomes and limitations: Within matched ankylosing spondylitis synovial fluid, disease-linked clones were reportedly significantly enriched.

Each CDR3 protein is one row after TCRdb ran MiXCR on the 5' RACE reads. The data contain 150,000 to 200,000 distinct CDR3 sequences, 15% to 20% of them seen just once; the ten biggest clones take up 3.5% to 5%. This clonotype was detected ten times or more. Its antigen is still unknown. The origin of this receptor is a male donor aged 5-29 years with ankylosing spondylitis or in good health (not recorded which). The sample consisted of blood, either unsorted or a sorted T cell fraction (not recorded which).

DNA for the CDR3: TGCGCCAGCAGCGCCCAAACCCGGGGCACAGATACGCAGTATTTT. Protein sequence: CASSAQTRGTDTQYF. V usage is TRBV10-2 and J usage is TRBJ2-3; no clear D. In germline, CDR1 is WSHSY, CDR2 SAAADI. Trimming cost V 6 bases and J 1 base, with 14 bases left between them. This CDR3 is built from 15 residues.